These T cell receptor beta chains were read from a single sample in a study of CD8+ T cells in alopecia areata. TCRdb's copy holds only in-frame clones and misses some; the assay was immunoSEQ multiplex PCR. The table lists 150,000 to 200,000 clones, roughly 64% of them singletons. The specimen comprised CD4+ T cells sorted from blood, sampled at week 24, from a patient treated with tofacitinib. All receptors derive from a human donor with alopecia areata. CDR3s include the opening cysteine and the closing phenylalanine or tryptophan. D genes are given only for firm matches. Clone size is shown for a subset of rows, as once, few, many or a class of expanded clone.

d_gene,v_gene,abundance,j_gene,CDR3aa,CDR3nt
TRBD2,TRBV5-1,-,TRBJ2-1,CASSSTGGATANEQFF,TGCGCCAGCAGCTCGACCGGGGGGGCGACTGCCAATGAGCAGTTCTTC
-,TRBV4-3,-,TRBJ2-7,CASSQEVTYEQYF,TGCGCCAGCAGCCAAGAAGTGACCTACGAGCAGTACTTC
-,TRBV2,few,TRBJ1-1,CAAGVGVHTEAFF,TGTGCCGCCGGGGTTGGGGTGCACACTGAAGCTTTCTTT
-,TRBV6-5,once,TRBJ2-5,CASSYSWRGSETQYF,TGTGCCAGCAGTTACTCGTGGCGGGGCTCAGAGACCCAGTACTTC
-,TRBV27,-,TRBJ2-1,CASSLFGDSSYNEQFF,TGTGCCAGCAGTTTATTTGGGGACTCCTCCTACAATGAGCAGTTCTTC
-,TRBV4-3,-,TRBJ2-4,CASSQVVLAKNIQYF,TGCGCCAGCAGCCAAGTGGTCCTAGCCAAAAACATTCAGTACTTC
-,TRBV5-1,-,TRBJ1-1,CASRKDAGTEAFF,TGCGCCAGCAGGAAGGACGCGGGGACTGAAGCTTTCTTT
TRBD2,TRBV7-2,few,TRBJ2-5,CASRHSGTGETQYF,TGTGCCAGCAGACACAGCGGGACTGGGGAGACCCAGTACTTC
-,TRBV7-9,-,TRBJ2-1,CASSVRSSYNEQFF,TGTGCCAGCAGCGTCAGGAGCTCCTACAATGAGCAGTTCTTC
-,TRBV30,-,TRBJ1-3,CAWRVWSGNTIYF,TGTGCCTGGAGGGTTTGGTCTGGAAACACCATATATTTT
TRBD2,TRBV23-1,-,TRBJ2-3,CASSQPTSGSVDTQYF,TGCGCCAGCAGTCAACCTACTAGCGGGAGCGTAGATACGCAGTATTTT
TRBD1,TRBV2,-,TRBJ2-7,CASETGTGDHEQYF,TGTGCCAGCGAAACCGGGACAGGGGACCACGAGCAGTACTTC
TRBD1,TRBV10-3,-,TRBJ2-1,CAISEGTGNSYNEQFF,TGTGCCATCAGTGAGGGGACAGGGAACTCCTACAATGAGCAGTTCTTC
-,TRBV30,-,TRBJ2-3,CAWRRLPDRNTQYF,TGTGCCTGGCGTAGACTCCCCGACAGAAATACGCAGTATTTT
TRBD1,TRBV9,-,TRBJ1-2,CASSVATGGAGYGYTF,TGTGCCAGCAGCGTAGCTACAGGGGGCGCCGGCTATGGCTACACCTTC
-,TRBV4-3,-,TRBJ2-1,CASSPGLGYNEQFF,TGCGCCAGCAGCCCCGGCCTAGGCTACAATGAGCAGTTCTTC
-,TRBV7-2,-,TRBJ2-1,CASSFLGSYNEQFF,TGTGCCAGCAGTTTCCTGGGGTCTTACAATGAGCAGTTCTTC
-,TRBV29-1,-,TRBJ1-3,CSAEGGSGNTIYF,TGCAGCGCAGAGGGGGGCTCTGGAAACACCATATATTTT